These 27 T cell receptor beta chains originate from one sample sequenced in a study of cytomegalovirus exposure and HLA in healthy donors. Primers: 60 Vbeta forward and 13 Jbeta reverse. Sequencing used immunoSEQ multiplex PCR; TCRdb keeps in-frame clones, though not all of them. The profile shows some 110,000 clones, roughly 80% of them singletons. The sequenced material came from PBMCs. These receptors were collected from a man aged 25-45 years in good health and CMV-seropositive.

The chain's CDR3 is CASSSRGEGDTQYF. CDR3 coding DNA: TGTGCCAGCAGCTCAAGGGGGGAGGGGGATACGCAGTATTTT. V usage is TRBV11-2 and J usage is TRBJ2-3, with a tentative D call TRBD2 (7 bases). This CDR3 is built from 14 residues. V was pared by 4 bases and J by 6 bases, with 14 bases between. The germline V gene has CDR1 SGHAT and CDR2 FQNNGV. Based on the CDR3 plus reference TRBV11-2 and TRBJ2-3, the full variable domain is EAGVAQSPRYKIIEKRQSVAFWCNPISGHATLYWYQQILGQGPKLLIQFQNNGVVDDSQLPKDRFSAERLKGVDSTLKIQPAKLEDSAVYLCASSSRGEGDTQYFGPGTRLTVL.

This chain links TRBV7-8 with TRBJ2-7; the D gene is possibly TRBD2 (5 bases). The V gene lost 5 bases and the J gene lost 2 bases, with 13 bases spanning the gap. The CDR3 totals 14 residues. Germline-derived CDR1 and CDR2 are SGHVS and FQNEAQ. As DNA, the CDR3 is TGTGCCAGCAGCGGTGGACTGATAACCTACGAGCAGTACTTC. Its protein is CASSGGLITYEQYF.

The rearrangement links TRBV5-1 to TRBJ2-7; TRBD2 matches at 7 bases. Trimming removed 4 bases from V and 7 bases from J; junction bases left unmatched: 11. The CDR3 has 14 residues. The germline V gene encodes CDR1 SGHRS and CDR2 YFSETQ. DNA of the CDR3: TGCGCCAGCAGCCCCGGGGACTATTCGGGTGAGCAGTACTTC. This sequence encodes CASSPGDYSGEQYF. Combining the CDR3 with reference TRBV5-1 and TRBJ2-7 gives the whole variable domain KAGVTQTPRYLIKTRGQQVTLSCSPISGHRSVSWYQQTPGQGLQFLFEYFSETQRNKGNFPGRFSGRQFSNSRSEMNVSTLELGDSALYLCASSPGDYSGEQYFGPGTRLTVT.

This clone came up a few times. The rearrangement joins TRBV15 to TRBJ2-2, with 8 nucleotides matching TRBD1. CDR3 length equals 15 residues. Germline V gene lookup returns CDR1 LNHNV and CDR2 YYDKDF (reference sequence). The junction had 6 bases not matched to a gene; V was cut back by 3 bases and J by 6 bases. The CDR3, as DNA: TGTGCCACCAGCAGGGGGGCGGACAGGGCCGGGGAGCTGTTTTTT. Translated, it gives CATSRGADRAGELFF.

The gene calls are TRBV9 and TRBJ1-6; 7 bases agree with TRBD1. Losses at the gene ends were 4 bases for V and 5 bases for J; bases not matched to a gene: 9. Germline-derived CDR1 and CDR2 are SGDLS and YYNGEE. There are 16 residues in the CDR3. The CDR3 nucleotides read TGTGCCAGCAGCAGAAACCCCGGGACAGATAATTCACCCCTCCACTTT. Residues: CASSRNPGTDNSPLHF.

The chain's CDR3 is CASSSDRDYGYTF. The CDR3 DNA sequence: TGTGCCAGCAGCTCGGACAGAGACTATGGCTACACCTTC. This chain joins TRBV5-4 and TRBJ1-2; tentatively, D is TRBD1 (6 bases). Deletions cut 3 bases from V and 3 bases from J, with 9 bases between. Germline CDR1 is SGHNT and CDR2 is YYREEE (reference sequence). The length of the CDR3 is 13 residues.

The chain recombines TRBV7-9 with TRBJ1-1, with 7 bases that match TRBD1. CDR1 is SEHNR, CDR2 FQNEAQ, per germline (reference sequence). The length of the CDR3 is 11 residues. The V segment lost 5 bases and the J segment 9 bases; nucleotides outside the gene matches: 3. The CDR3 loop is CASSQTGKAFF. In nucleotides, the CDR3 is TGTGCCAGCAGCCAGACAGGGAAAGCTTTCTTT.

V gene TRBV6-5 combines with J gene TRBJ1-5; TRBD1 matches at 8 bases. CDR3 length: 14 residues. Germline V CDR1 and CDR2: MNHEY, SVGAGI. Unmatched junction bases numbered 5, after V lost 6 bases and J lost 4 bases. This CDR3 reads CASRSGTGNQPQHF. The DNA for the CDR3 is TGTGCCAGCAGATCCGGGACAGGAAATCAGCCCCAGCATTTT.

The chain joins TRBV5-1 to TRBJ2-1; weak D call: TRBD1 (5 bases). V was pared by 5 bases and J by 8 bases, with 17 bases between. The CDR3 extends over 14 amino acids. Looked up from germline, CDR1 is SGHRS and CDR2 is YFSETQ. The DNA of the CDR3 is TGCGCCAGCAGAGGGGATCGGGTCTTCGATGAGCAGTTCTTC. This encodes CASRGDRVFDEQFF.

V is TRBV19 and J is TRBJ2-2; tentative D call: TRBD1 (6 bases). The CDR3 length is 16 residues. Trimming left V 0 bases short and J 6 bases short, with 14 bases between. Germline values: CDR1 LNHDA, CDR2 SQIVND (reference sequence). DNA of the CDR3: TGTGCCAGTAGTATAGACCTCACAGGGTTCGCCGGGGAGCTGTTTTTT. Its translation: CASSIDLTGFAGELFF. Full variable domain (rest looked up from reference TRBV19 and TRBJ2-2): DGGITQSPKYLFRKEGQNVTLSCEQNLNHDAMYWYRQDPGQGLRLIYYSQIVNDFQKGDIAEGYSVSREKKESFPLTVTSAQKNPTAFYLCASSIDLTGFAGELFFGEGSRLTVL.

Note on this clone: The germline gene is not matched at one end of the junction; a read error may be the cause. V gene TRBV13 combines with J gene TRBJ1-4; D perhaps matches TRBD1 (6 bases). Per germline, CDR1 PRHDT and CDR2 FYEKMQ (reference sequence). This CDR3 has 18 residues. For the CDR3, the DNA is TGTGCCAGCAGCGTAGGCCCTTTGGGGGCGGAATCTAATGAAAAACTGTTTTTT. It yields the protein CASSVGPLGAESNEKLFF. Complete variable domain (other parts from reference TRBV13 and TRBJ1-4): AAGVIQSPRHLIKEKRETATLKCYPIPRHDTVYWYQQGPGQDPQFLISFYEKMQSDKGSIPDRFSAQQFSDYHSELNMSSLELGDSALYFCASSVGPLGAESNEKLFFGSGTQLSVL.

This sequence joins TRBV5-1 and TRBJ2-3; TRBD2 is a possible D gene (5 bases). CDR3 length: 16 amino acids. The germline V gene has CDR1 SGHRS and CDR2 YFSETQ. The V and J ends lost 5 bases and 5 bases respectively, with 21 bases between them. CDR3 protein: CASSPGLKGDKDTQYF. The CDR3 nucleotides are TGCGCCAGCAGTCCAGGACTTAAAGGTGATAAAGATACGCAGTATTTT.

The chain joins TRBV27 to TRBJ2-1, with TRBD1 identical over 7 bases. This CDR3 spans 16 amino acids. Trimming took 6 bases from V and 0 from J; bases not matched to a gene: 8. The germline gives CDR1 MNHEY, CDR2 SMNVEV (reference sequence). This CDR3 is CASSRDSLSSYNEQFF. The CDR3 coding sequence is TGTGCCAGCAGCAGGGACAGCCTGAGCTCCTACAATGAGCAGTTCTTC.

The table lists this clone with a count of one. CDR3 nucleotide sequence: TGTGCCAGCAGCTTTAGGCAGTCGGGGTCACCCCTCCACTTT. This encodes CASSFRQSGSPLHF. The chain carries TRBV6-1 and TRBJ1-6; D is ambiguous. The ends were cut back, 6 bases at V and 10 bases at J, with 16 bases in the middle. Germline V gene data show CDR1 as MNHNS and CDR2 as SASEGT. The CDR3 length is 14 residues.

This chain uses TRBV6-1 with TRBJ1-3; D is possibly TRBD1 (5 bases). V shed 6 bases and J shed 5 bases, with 17 bases lying between them. Germline CDR1 MNHNS, CDR2 SASEGT. The CDR3 totals 15 residues. Here the CDR3 reads CASSPGSYRRNTIYF. For the CDR3, the DNA is TGTGCCAGCAGCCCAGGGTCGTACCGTCGAAACACCATATATTTT.

This chain connects TRBV28 to TRBJ2-7, with D perhaps matching TRBD2 (6 bases). Germline V lookup: CDR1 MDHEN, CDR2 SYDVKM. The CDR3 has 12 residues. Trimming stripped 7 bases from V and 3 bases from J, with 10 bases between. The CDR3 region is CASTSGGYEQYF. The CDR3 DNA reads as TGTGCCAGCACTTCCGGGGGCTACGAGCAGTACTTC.

The chain has TRBV10-2 and TRBJ2-7; D perhaps matches TRBD2 (6 bases). V gave up 7 bases and J gave up 1 base, with 14 bases separating them. CDR3 length: 14 amino acids. Germline CDR1 WSHSY, CDR2 SAAADI. CDR3 sequence reads: CASMEVGGSYEQYF. The CDR3 DNA reads TGCGCCAGCATGGAGGTGGGGGGTTCCTACGAGCAGTACTTC.

The chain's CDR3 is CASKPGVMNTEAFF. CDR3 bases: TGTGCCAGCAAACCAGGGGTAATGAACACTGAAGCTTTCTTT. The J gene is TRBJ1-1, the V gene TRBV6-4, with D tentatively TRBD1 (6 bases). CDR1 is MRHNA and CDR2 is SNTAGT in the germline V gene. V was cut by 7 bases and J by 0 bases, with 12 bases left in between. This CDR3 contains 14 residues.

The chain recombines TRBV30 with TRBJ1-1, with 7 positions matching TRBD1. The CDR3 is 14 amino acids. Looked up from germline, CDR1 is GTSNPN and CDR2 is SVGIG (reference sequence). The V and J ends lost 2 bases and 0 bases, in that order; junction bases with no gene match: 3. The CDR3 reads CAWSSGQLNTEAFF. DNA of the CDR3: TGTGCCTGGAGTTCGGGACAGCTGAACACTGAAGCTTTCTTT.

This sequence joins TRBV14 and TRBJ2-1; a possible D gene is TRBD1 (5 bases). Germline lookup yields CDR1 SGHDN and CDR2 FVKESK. Trimming took 4 bases from V and 7 from J, leaving 23 bases between them. The CDR3 is made up of 17 amino acids. CDR3 sequence reads: CASSPPTQGSIGNEQFF. In nucleotides, the CDR3 is TGTGCCAGCAGCCCCCCAACGCAGGGCTCGATTGGGAATGAGCAGTTCTTC.

V is TRBV28 and J is TRBJ2-2; possible D gene TRBD2, 6 bases. From germline, CDR1 is MDHEN and CDR2 SYDVKM. The V and J ends lost 5 bases and 7 bases respectively, with 17 bases between them. This CDR3 is built from 15 residues. The CDR3, as DNA: TGTGCCAGCAGTACTGACAGCGGGCAATACGGGGAGCTGTTTTTT. Amino acids: CASSTDSGQYGELFF.

The V and J genes are TRBV19 and TRBJ1-6, with 7 bases aligning to TRBD1. The germline CDR1 and CDR2 sequences are LNHDA and SQIVND (reference sequence). The CDR3 is 15 residues long. The V gene end was trimmed by 5 bases and the J gene end by 6 bases; junction bases not matched to a gene: 7. The CDR3: CASSWTGTANSPLHF. As DNA, the CDR3 is TGTGCCAGTAGTTGGACCGGGACAGCTAATTCACCCCTCCACTTT.

The chain uses TRBV5-1 and TRBJ2-1, with 7 bases lining up with TRBD2. Germline V gene lookup returns CDR1 SGHRS and CDR2 YFSETQ. Trimming at V came to 5 bases and at J to 2 bases, leaving 10 bases not matched to a gene. The CDR3 has 16 residues. Written as DNA, the CDR3 is TGCGCCAGCAGTACAAAGGAGGGAGGGGCCTACAATGAGCAGTTCTTC. This codes for CASSTKEGGAYNEQFF. Full variable domain (missing parts from reference TRBV5-1 and TRBJ2-1): KAGVTQTPRYLIKTRGQQVTLSCSPISGHRSVSWYQQTPGQGLQFLFEYFSETQRNKGNFPGRFSGRQFSNSRSEMNVSTLELGDSALYLCASSTKEGGAYNEQFFGPGTRLTVL.

This clone occurred a few times. The rearrangement links TRBV5-6 to TRBJ1-3; D remains ambiguous. CDR1 and CDR2 from the germline V gene are SGHDT and YYEEEE. This CDR3 contains 12 residues. The V and J ends lost 0 bases and 5 bases respectively, with 3 bases between them. CDR3 nucleotide sequence: TGTGCCAGCAGCTTGGCTAGAAACACCATATATTTT. Protein: CASSLARNTIYF.

The chain couples TRBV2 to TRBJ1-2, with unresolved D. The CDR3 consists of 13 residues. V was clipped by 10 bases and J by 7 bases, with 19 bases between them. Germline lookup yields CDR1 SNHLY and CDR2 FYNNEI. The CDR3 sequence: CATSFGGVGGYTF. In nucleotides, the CDR3 is TGTGCCACATCCTTTGGCGGGGTAGGTGGCTACACCTTC.

The chain has TRBV6-5 and TRBJ2-5, with 10 bases identical to TRBD1. Germline CDR1 and CDR2: MNHEY and SVGAGI. J was trimmed by 2 bases and V by 7 bases; bases with no gene match: 1. This CDR3 spans 13 amino acids. The CDR3 DNA follows: TGTGCCAGCATGGACAGGGGGCAAGAGACCCAGTACTTC. This encodes CASMDRGQETQYF.

This chain's CDR3 is CASSPPTGNTEAFF. DNA for the CDR3: TGTGCCAGCAGTCCACCGACAGGGAACACTGAAGCTTTCTTT. The chain is built from TRBV27 and TRBJ1-1; D may be TRBD1 (6 bases). CDR3 length: 14 residues. Germline V CDR1 and CDR2: MNHEY, SMNVEV (reference sequence). V lost 5 bases and J lost 1, with 11 bases in between.